Included here is one TCR beta chain sequence, with context. Sequenced by immunoSEQ multiplex PCR; TCRdb stores in-frame clones only, minus some. The data hold under 130,000 clones, with around 88% observed a single time. The data derive from a study of control samples from healthy donors and cancer patients. With 4 bases clipped from V and 6 bases from J, the junction kept 7 bases outside the gene matches. Germline V lookup: CDR1 SGHRS, CDR2 YFSETQ. The CDR3 loop spans 15 amino acids. The chain employs TRBV5-1 and TRBJ2-7, with TRBD2 matching 13 bases. The clonotype was recovered from a man in his 60s with lung cancer. Material for sequencing was PBMCs. CDR3 DNA sequence: TGCGCCAGCAGCGGTCGGACTAGCGGGGGCAGCGAGCAGTACTTC. As protein: CASSGRTSGGSEQYF.